These 24 T cell receptor beta chains came from one sample sequenced in a study of identical twins. MiXCR, applied by TCRdb to the 5' RACE reads, yields one record per CDR3 protein. Here the sample spans hundreds of thousands of distinct CDR3 sequences, approximately 6.1% being singletons. Sequenced input: naive T cells sorted from blood. The receptors originated from a man aged 18 to 29 in good health.

V usage is TRBV27 and J usage is TRBJ2-1, with 9 nucleotides matching TRBD2. The CDR3 has 15 residues. Germline assignment: CDR1 MNHEY and CDR2 SMNVEV (reference sequence). J was trimmed by 7 bases and V by 3 bases; bases with no gene match: 7. DNA for the CDR3: TGTGCCAGCAGTTTCTCTAGCGGGACGAAGAATGAGCAGTTCTTC. It translates to CASSFSSGTKNEQFF.

The CDR3 coding sequence is TGTGCCAGCAGTTACTTTCAGAATCAGCCCCAGCATTTT. It specifies CASSYFQNQPQHF. The gene calls are TRBV6-5 and TRBJ1-5, with D hard to call. Germline lookup yields CDR1 MNHEY and CDR2 SVGAGI. V gave up 1 base and J gave up 4 bases, with 5 bases separating them. The CDR3 runs to 13 residues.

This clonotype was seen at least ten times. The chain couples TRBV29-1 to TRBJ2-2; no reliable D call. The CDR3 loop spans 12 amino acids. V shed 7 bases and J shed 7 bases, with 13 bases lying between them. Germline assignment: CDR1 SQVTM and CDR2 ANQGSEA. CDR3 nucleotides: TGCAGCGGCGCAACTAACGGCGGGGAGCTGTTTTTT. Protein: CSGATNGGELFF.

This clonotype was observed a few times. The chain carries TRBV24-1 and TRBJ2-5; D ambiguous. The length of the CDR3 is 14 residues. Germline CDR1 reads KGHDR; CDR2 reads SFDVKD. V was clipped by 2 bases and J by 4 bases, with 10 bases between them. In nucleotides, the CDR3 is TGTGCCACCAGTGATTCCCGATTGGGAGAGACCCAGTACTTC. It translates to CATSDSRLGETQYF.

This clonotype was seen a handful of times. This sequence joins TRBV25-1 and TRBJ1-4; D unresolved. This CDR3 has 12 amino acids. Per germline, CDR1 MGHDK and CDR2 SYGVNS. V shed 8 bases and J shed 1 base, with 5 bases lying between them. The CDR3 coding sequence is TGTGCCAGCGAGAAAACTAATGAAAAACTGTTTTTT. Amino acids: CASEKTNEKLFF.

This clonotype was detected ten times or more. The genes are TRBV20-1 and TRBJ2-5; 8 bases line up with TRBD1. This CDR3 contains 15 residues. J gave up 1 base and V 7 bases, and 11 bases lay outside the gene matches. Germline CDR1 DFQATT, CDR2 SNEGSKA (reference sequence). CDR3 DNA: TGCAGTGTACCAACTCGGACAGGGAGCCAAGAGACCCAGTACTTC. It is translated as CSVPTRTGSQETQYF.

The table lists this clonotype with many counts. The J gene is TRBJ2-7, the V gene TRBV9; TRBD2 matches at 9 bases. The V segment lost 0 bases and the J segment 4 bases; nucleotides outside the gene matches: 11. Looked up from germline, CDR1 is SGDLS and CDR2 is YYNGEE. CDR3 length equals 17 residues. The CDR3 nucleotides read TGTGCCAGCAGCGTAGGACCTCTGACTAGCGGAGGATACGAGCAGTACTTC. The encoded protein is CASSVGPLTSGGYEQYF.

This clonotype was recorded a few times. The CDR3 DNA reads TGTGCCAGTCAGATAATACAGGGGCAGGATGTAACTAATGAAAAACTGTTTTTT. It specifies CASQIIQGQDVTNEKLFF. This chain uses TRBV21-1 with TRBJ1-4; the tabulated D call, TRBD1, remains unverified against the DNA. TRBV21-1 is a pseudogene segment. CDR3 length equals 18 residues.

This chain connects TRBV7-9 to TRBJ2-2; 9 bases are shared with TRBD1. V dropped 5 bases and J dropped 5; count of bases not matched to a gene: 6. Per germline, CDR1 SEHNR and CDR2 FQNEAQ (reference sequence). The CDR3 loop spans 15 amino acids. This chain's CDR3 is CASSGTGPRTGELFF. In DNA, the CDR3 is TGTGCCAGCAGCGGGACAGGGCCCAGGACCGGGGAGCTGTTTTTT.

This clonotype was counted only a few times. The CDR3 DNA sequence: TGCAGTGCCTCATTTATCTCTGAAGCTTTCTTT. Translation: CSASFISEAFF. The chain carries TRBV20-1 and TRBJ1-1; D is unclear. The germline V gene encodes CDR1 DFQATT and CDR2 SNEGSKA (reference sequence). This CDR3 comprises 11 residues. Trimming left V 6 bases short and J 6 bases short, with 11 bases between.

This clonotype was seen many times. This sequence joins TRBV20-1 and TRBJ1-1; D gene ambiguous. V lost 0 bases and J lost 1, with 12 bases in between. Germline-derived CDR1 and CDR2 are DFQATT and SNEGSKA (reference sequence). CDR3 length: 15 residues. The CDR3, as DNA: TGCAGTGCTAGAGATCCGGCTCGGGCGAACACTGAAGCTTTCTTT. The encoded protein is CSARDPARANTEAFF.

V and J are TRBV7-2 and TRBJ2-7; D uncertain. The germline CDR1 and CDR2 sequences are SGHTA and FQGNSA. Between the trimmed V and J ends, which lost 0 bases and 2 bases, there was a span of 14 bases. This CDR3 region has 16 residues. The CDR3 bases are TGTGCCAGCAGCTTAGCGCTAGACCCAACCGCCTACGAGCAGTACTTC. This codes for CASSLALDPTAYEQYF.

In its sample, this clonotype was seen a few times. The chain couples TRBV4-2 to TRBJ1-2; no reliable D call. The germline CDR1 and CDR2 sequences are LGHNA and YNFKEQ. Trimming pared 0 bases from V and 7 bases from J, leaving 6 bases between. The CDR3 sequence is 12 residues long. The CDR3 reads CASSQDTGGYTF. DNA of the CDR3: TGTGCCAGCAGCCAAGATACCGGTGGCTACACCTTC.

This clonotype was counted many times. The V call is TRBV5-1, the J call TRBJ2-5; TRBD2 aligns across 10 bases. The CDR3 totals 17 residues. V lost 1 base to trimming and J lost 1 base; unmatched junction nucleotides: 7. Germline CDR1 reads SGHRS; CDR2 reads YFSETQ. The CDR3 nucleotides read TGCGCCAGCAGCTTGAGATGGCCTAGCGGGGGCCAAGAGACCCAGTACTTC. This sequence encodes CASSLRWPSGGQETQYF.

The sample holds a few counts of this clonotype. This chain connects TRBV3-1 to TRBJ2-7; 13 bases are a match to TRBD2. CDR1 LGHDT and CDR2 YNNKEL come from the germline V gene (reference sequence). The V and J ends lost 5 bases and 2 bases, in that order; junction bases with no gene match: 9. The CDR3 runs 17 residues. This chain's CDR3 is CASSVRTSGSSPYEQYF. CDR3 sequence (DNA): TGTGCCAGCAGCGTCAGGACTAGCGGGAGTTCACCCTACGAGCAGTACTTC.

This clonotype has ten or more counts. The chain carries TRBV2 and TRBJ2-1; D is unresolved. The length of the CDR3 is 13 residues. The germline V gene encodes CDR1 SNHLY and CDR2 FYNNEI. V was clipped by 3 bases and J by 5 bases, with 8 bases between them. CDR3 sequence: CASSELRNNEQFF. The CDR3, as DNA: TGTGCCAGCAGTGAGTTACGGAACAATGAGCAGTTCTTC.

The chain carries TRBV6-2 or TRBV6-3 and TRBJ2-1, with 7 bases identical to TRBD2. CDR1 MNHEY and CDR2 SVGEGT come from the germline V gene. The CDR3 is 15 residues long. V gave up 4 bases and J gave up 2 bases; unmatched junction bases: 5. This CDR3 is CASSCGLVAYNEQFF. Written as DNA, the CDR3 is TGTGCCAGCAGTTGCGGACTAGTTGCCTACAATGAGCAGTTCTTC.

The chain joins TRBV6-5 to TRBJ2-6; no firm D call. In germline, CDR1 is MNHEY, CDR2 SVGAGI. Trimming stripped 4 bases from V and 0 bases from J, with 13 bases between. The CDR3 has 17 amino acids. The CDR3 here is CASSFSADYSGANVLTF. In DNA, the CDR3 is TGTGCCAGCAGTTTTTCCGCTGATTACTCTGGGGCCAACGTCCTGACTTTC.

This clonotype was counted at least ten times. CDR3 nucleotides: TGTGCCAGCAGCCGCGACAGGAAAGGCTACGAGCAGTACTTC. It translates to CASSRDRKGYEQYF. The chain couples TRBV6-8 to TRBJ2-7; perhaps TRBD1 as D (6 bases). CDR3 size: 14 residues. V was clipped by 6 bases and J by 3 bases, with 15 bases between them. CDR1 is MNHGY and CDR2 is SAAAGT in the germline V gene.

V gene TRBV27 combines with J gene TRBJ2-7; D possibly corresponds to TRBD2 (5 bases). The CDR3 consists of 13 residues. The germline gives CDR1 MNHEY, CDR2 SMNVEV (reference sequence). V lost 5 bases and J lost 3, with 11 bases in between. Here the CDR3 reads CASSPRGLYEQYF. CDR3 coding DNA: TGTGCCAGCAGTCCCCGGGGTCTCTACGAGCAGTACTTC.

In its sample, this clonotype was seen a few times. V and J are TRBV11-2 and TRBJ2-7, with D perhaps TRBD1 (6 bases). CDR1 is SGHAT, CDR2 FQNNGV, per germline. V lost 5 bases to trimming and J lost 2 bases, with 13 bases between them. CDR3 length equals 14 residues. The CDR3 region has the DNA TGTGCCAGCAGCGGTAGGGACAACGCCTACGAGCAGTACTTC. It specifies CASSGRDNAYEQYF.

This clonotype was seen a handful of times. The chain is built from TRBV12-3 or TRBV12-4 and TRBJ2-1; 8 nucleotides align to TRBD2. The CDR3 is 16 residues long. V dropped 6 bases and J dropped 4; count of bases not matched to a gene: 11. The CDR3 DNA reads TGTGCCAGCAGGGGGGGACTAGGCACGGGGTACAATGAGCAGTTCTTC. This encodes CASRGGLGTGYNEQFF.

The rearrangement links TRBV6-2 or TRBV6-3 to TRBJ1-1; perhaps TRBD1 as D (6 bases). Germline V gene sequence: CDR1 MNHEY, CDR2 SVGEGT. V lost 2 bases, J lost 10 bases, and 11 bases lay in between. The CDR3 spans 12 residues. In DNA, the CDR3 is TGTGCCAGCAGTTACCAGGGCAGGGGAGCTTTCTTT. It translates to CASSYQGRGAFF.

V is TRBV7-3 and J is TRBJ2-2; D is possibly TRBD2 (5 bases). This CDR3 is built from 16 residues. CDR1 is SGHTA and CDR2 is FQGTGA in the germline V gene. Trimming took off 1 base at V and 2 bases at J, with 11 bases between the two ends. CDR3 region: CASSLNTLANTGELFF. In DNA, the CDR3 is TGTGCCAGCAGCTTAAACACGCTAGCTAACACCGGGGAGCTGTTTTTT.